The present entry profiles one TCR beta chain with its context. It has no known antigen specificity. Base qualities are missing; no much larger clone stands one base away. For sequencing of the TCRbeta CDR3 region, genomic DNA was extracted from the sorted cells. TCRbeta CDR3 regions were sequenced using the immunoSEQ Assay. The clones in this table, taken by TCRdb from immuneACCESS, are in-frame only. Not every clone is retained; where verified, under half of the shortfall comes from an unresolved V gene, and the cause of the rest is unknown. For this sample the table gives roughly 30,000 clones, of which 74% were detected only once. Roughly 12% of the sample rests with the top ten. The trial excluded patients who had a history of autoimmune disease or were on systemic immunosuppression. Peripheral blood for TCR sequencing was collected from all dose cohorts at baseline, on cycle 4 day 1, and on cycle 7 day 1. The samples were drawn from a first-in-human, open-label, multicenter phase I dose-escalation trial of ivuxolimab. Adults with locally advanced or metastatic melanoma, renal cell, hepatocellular, or head and neck squamous cell carcinoma were enrolled in the trial. Before TCR sequencing, CD4+ T cells and CD8+ T cells from peripheral blood were sorted into separate populations.

The V and J ends are trimmed by 1 base and 5 bases, leaving 5 bases between them. The germline V gene sets CDR1 to SGHNT and CDR2 to YENEEA. The CDR3 starts with the cysteine, ends with the phenylalanine, and has 12 residues. Solely the CDR3 DNA is kept, with 36 bases framed from the first base. The data stem from a study of OX40 agonist ivuxolimab in advanced cancers. Concerning the study at large: Ivuxolimab was an agonistic, fully human IgG2 monoclonal antibody directed against OX40 (CD134), a costimulatory receptor. Intravenous ivuxolimab was administered to patients every 2 weeks at six dose levels: 0.01, 0.1, 0.3, 1.5, 3 and 10 mg/kg. Of the 52 patients in dose escalation, around 20 had hepatocellular carcinoma, about 15 had melanoma, 9 had renal cell carcinoma and 9 had head and neck cancer. A male proportion of roughly 80% and a mean age of approximately 58 years, ranging from 23 to 79, were recorded for the dose-escalation cohort. Prior anti-PD-1, anti-PD-L1 or anti-CTLA-4 therapy was permitted, and checkpoint inhibitors had been received by roughly 42% of dose-escalation patients. Partial responses occurred in three dose-escalation patients, of whom one had hepatocellular carcinoma and two had cutaneous melanoma. Peripheral TCRbeta sequencing aimed to test whether ivuxolimab altered TCR sequence diversity and caused clonal T-cell expansion. The paper covers the monotherapy dose-escalation part of the phase I ivuxolimab trial, which included N ≈ 50 patients.

General findings and caveats noted by the study authors: At doses of 0.1 to 3.0 mg/kg, clonal expansion of both CD4+ and CD8+ T cells in blood was seen between baseline and week 6. After ivuxolimab, more expanded clones were found on average in CD8+ T cells than in CD4+ T cells. Low levels of normalized T-cell clonal expansion were also seen in some patients who did not respond. Partial responders in the 0.1-3.0 mg/kg groups had among the lowest normalized peripheral clonal expansion, especially among CD8+ T cells. Which antigens the clonally expanded peripheral T cells were specific for was not determined.

The chain links TRBV11-3 with TRBJ1-1, with the D gene not confidently named. The sequence was obtained from an adult with an advanced solid tumor such as melanoma, head and neck, liver or kidney cancer. Source: CD4+ or CD8+ T cells sorted from blood, taken in a trial of the OX40 agonist ivuxolimab. CDR3 protein: CASSLGTTEAFF. Read as DNA, the sequence is TGTGCCAGCAGCTTAGGAACAACTGAAGCTTTCTTT.